This TCR beta chain was sequenced in a study of shared clonotypes between healthy human individuals (dated by TCRdb to the early 2020s). Study-level background: Three men and two women, aged 18 to 49 years, made up the cohort. For each donor, CD4 naive and CD4 memory were each given three plates, CD8 naive was given two plates, and CD8 memory was given one plate. The study deeply sequenced blood TCR repertoires of about 5 healthy adults to estimate repertoire size and the extent of clonotype sharing between individuals. To increase sequencing depth and limit assay-specific biases, TCR repertoire library preparation and sequencing were carried out by different laboratories using diverse techniques. Per donor, leukapheresis produced somewhere between about 0.94 and 9.5 billion PBMCs. Results and caveats for the whole study, not just this receptor: Even with the large sequencing depth, rarefaction of the sorted-subset datasets indicated that sequencing was incomplete. Compared with non-shared clonotypes, clonotypes shared by all four sorted-subset donors had higher generation probabilities. The small number of donors limited the genetic and exposure-history diversity represented. Naive subsets generally had larger estimated clonotype richness than memory subsets. Sampling was restricted to blood, and TCR repertoires in tissues likely differ from the TCR repertoires found in blood. Based on pairwise subsampling, the degree of clonotype sharing among donors was expected to be affected by sequencing depth. Sharing across four donors was observed for roughly 5.4% of naive CD4, 3% to 4% of naive CD8, over 2% of memory CD4, and roughly 0.4% of memory CD8 clonotypes.

The germline V gene yields SGHNT for CDR1 and YENEEA for CDR2. The V end gives up 1 base and the J end 6 bases, leaving 14 bases in the junction not matched to a gene. The CDR3 contains 18 residues, cysteine and phenylalanine counted. CDR3 DNA is the only sequence kept; it has 54 bases, read in frame from the first base. This clone was seen just once. Its antigen is currently not known. Base qualities are missing; no much larger clone stands one base away. CD8 naive samples were CD45RO-negative cells positively selected for CCR7, giving a CD45RA+CCR7+ population that excluded TemRA cells. The donors were healthy, HIV-negative adults who had no recently reported acute infections or vaccinations. All donors were Caucasian adults living in Nashville, Tennessee, USA. After blood collection by leukapheresis, PBMCs were isolated using Ficoll-Histopaque density gradient centrifugation and then cryopreserved in the vapor phase of liquid nitrogen. Analytical flow cytometry was used to check the purity and quantity of every magnetically sorted T cell population. From each sorted fraction, genomic DNA was isolated and quantified by UV absorbance on a Nanodrop 2000c.

TCR CDR3 regions were amplified from genomic DNA by multiplex PCR using the deep immunoSEQ assay. Genomic DNA extracted from each cell subset was distributed evenly over all wells of several immunoSEQ 96-well plates, and each plate served as one replicate. For sorted subsets, each replicate PCR was loaded with roughly 190 ng genomic DNA, equivalent to approximately 33,000 T cell genomes. The purified libraries were quantified using a Qubit 3.0 fluorometer, sized with a Bioanalyzer 2100, and then quantified again using the KAPA Library Quantification kit. Every immunoSEQ 96-well plate was sequenced on a separate single-read 150-cycle Illumina NextSeq 550 flow cell. As for the authors' bioinformatics: The immunoSEQ output contained only junctional sequences without quality scores, so filtering could not match that applied to full-length reads. Sequences were annotated with PyIR, a Python wrapper for IgBLAST v1.9, using IMGT germline references to assign V/J genes and CDR3. Any read was removed if the V/J assignment was weak (E-value above 1e-6), the CDR3 was missing, or the read contained stop codons, out-of-frame junctions, or ambiguous translated residues. A V3J clonotype was defined by an identical inferred V gene, J gene, and CDR3 amino acid sequence. The percentage overlap between two repertoires was calculated by dividing the number of shared unique clonotypes by the size of the smaller repertoire. Richness of each repertoire was evaluated using RTK rarefaction, the Chao1 estimator, and Recon v2.1 estimates of unobserved clonotypes. Generation probabilities were computed with OLGA for all TCRbeta clonotypes obtained by the gDNA method from several donors. TCRdb stores this immuneACCESS table with in-frame sequences only. Part of the clones is absent; in the studies checked, under half of the shortfall reflects unresolved V genes, and no reason is known for the rest. V, J and clone size are taken as reported in that table, and D and trimming were inferred from the DNA itself. The sample includes about 580,000 clones, with more than 95% observed a single time. 0.25% to 0.35% of the sample goes to the ten largest clones.

Sequenced sample: naive CD8+ T cells sorted from blood. The label giving this sample's cell subset or site can be read as: CD45RA+CCR7+. The receptor comes from a young man in good health. This sequence uses TRBV11-3 and TRBJ2-1; the junction holds 8 bases that match TRBD1. The CDR3 here reads CASSLAGTGLDLGNEQFF. The DNA sequence is TGTGCCAGCAGCTTAGCCGGGACAGGTCTAGACTTGGGCAATGAGCAGTTCTTC.